This T cell receptor (beta chain) came from a study of blood T cells in healthy people across ages. Study results and caveats: The authors considered diversity estimates from one million T cells to be underestimates.

CDR3 length: 17 amino acids. Germline V gives CDR1 SGHTA, CDR2 FQGTGA. V lost 0 bases and J 0 bases, leaving 14 bases between the germline ends. A second about 7 to 12 cycle PCR used barcoded and J-beta primers. TCRdb itself ran the 5' RACE reads through MiXCR, one entry per CDR3 protein. The sample records 730,000 or so distinct CDR3 sequences, approximately 40% being singletons. Comments on this clonotype: Its specificity is not known.

No fewer than 5.5 micrograms of total RNA were isolated from every sample. This receptor was identified in a man aged 80 or over in good health. The rearrangement uses TRBV7-3 and TRBJ1-2, with a possible D match to TRBD1 (5 bases). The sample consisted of blood. For the CDR3, the DNA is TGTGCCAGCAGCTTAACGGGGCAGGGATTAGCTAACTATGGCTACACCTTC. It is translated as CASSLTGQGLANYGYTF.